The T cell receptor (beta chain) described here comes from a study of blood T cell repertoires in COVID-19 (dated by TCRdb to 2020 to 2022). With respect to the entire study: Collaborator samples came from the United States, Italy and Spain and covered acute and convalescent phases of COVID-19. A freely available public database, intended as a resource for researchers studying the immune response to SARS-CoV-2, is where the repertoires were released. Deeply sampled blood TCRbeta repertoires from subjects exposed to, actively infected with, or recovered from COVID-19 were included in the dataset. The prospective study material was composed of cDNA or gDNA derived from T cells, B-cell-depleted T cells, or PBMCs. Samples were obtained from the ongoing ImmuneRACE study (first 160 participants) and from over 1,000 subjects provided by 6 global collaborators. Nearly every sample came with metadata listing a de-identified subject ID, COVID-19 status, age in years and sex. Where HLA class I and class II types were available, the types were taken from metadata supplied by the sample provider, not from assay-based typing. The investigation overall reported the following: The amount of clinical and demographic metadata varied by source and participant and was provided uncurated.

Regarding this clone: The antigen it recognizes is unknown. No much larger clonotype is one base removed from it; base qualities were not supplied.

The immunoSEQ Assay, a bias-controlled multiplex PCR, was used to amplify TCRbeta CDR3 regions from genomic DNA. The authors' analysis ran thus. The number of nucleated cells in each sample was estimated from the amplification of reference gene primers within the assay. To quantify the absolute abundance of each unique TCRbeta CDR3 rearrangement, sequence reads were collapsed and filtered. Productive Simpson clonality was computed per sample as the square root of Simpson's diversity index over productive rearrangements. The immuneACCESS repertoire file appears here via TCRdb, limited to in-frame rearrangements. These files lack a portion of the clones; in checked studies, under half of the deficit traces to unresolved V genes, and the cause of the others is not known. From that table come the V and J calls and clone size; the DNA was used to work out D and trimming. The sample table shows some 130,000 clones, and 70% to 80% are seen once. The ten largest clones capture roughly 9.8% of the sample.

The CDR3 runs 15 amino acids, cysteine and phenylalanine included. The retained sequence is limited to the CDR3, 45 bases, with the frame set at the first base. CDR1 and CDR2 were assigned from the germline V gene as SGDLS and YYNGEE. V loses 4 bases of germline sequence and J loses 5 bases, and the interval between the two ends is 18 bases. Another Seattle source contributed samples from volunteer blood donors who had recovered from COVID-19. The collaborating institutions used their own protocols to collect whole blood in K2EDTA tubes. For TCRbeta analysis, collaborator samples were shipped as frozen whole blood, as isolated PBMCs, or as DNA extracted from either sample type.

The chain is encoded by TRBV9 joined to TRBJ1-1, with a weak D call of TRBD1 (6 bases match). The sequence came from a man between 60 and 75 years old who had recovered from COVID-19. Sequencing was carried out using peripheral blood. The sequenced DNA is TGTGCCAGCAGCCCAGTACAGGGATTGCGAACTGAAGCTTTCTTT. Its coded protein is CASSPVQGLRTEAFF.